This is a list of T cell receptor beta chains from one sample in a study of blood T cell repertoires in COVID-19. The assay was immunoSEQ multiplex PCR, and TCRdb's table has in-frame clones only and misses some. Of about 220,000 clones listed, approximately 84% are singletons. The sample was peripheral blood. The receptor set was obtained from a man over 45 who had recovered from COVID-19. The CDR3 runs from the conserved cysteine through the conserved F or W. A D gene is named only where the DNA matches it firmly. The size field is filled for only some rows; it gives once, few, many or a size class.

J,size,D,V,CDR3,DNA
TRBJ2-3,.,TRBD1,TRBV25-1,CASSDYTGGRADTQYF,TGTGCCAGCAGTGATTATACAGGGGGCCGGGCAGATACGCAGTATTTT
TRBJ1-2,.,TRBD1,TRBV7-8,CASRVGTGNYGYTF,TGTGCCAGCAGGGTAGGGACAGGGAATTATGGCTACACCTTC
TRBJ2-7,.,.,TRBV5-1,CASSFNSPRLRYEQYF,TGCGCCAGCAGCTTTAATAGCCCCCGGCTAAGATACGAGCAGTACTTC
TRBJ2-7,.,.,TRBV7-2,CASSLGGGSYEQYF,TGTGCCAGCAGCTTAGGAGGGGGCTCCTACGAGCAGTACTTC
TRBJ2-3,.,TRBD1,TRBV28,CASSFNRGTDTQYF,TGTGCCAGCAGTTTCAACAGGGGTACAGATACGCAGTATTTT
TRBJ1-2,.,TRBD1,TRBV28,CASRQGQSYGYTF,TGTGCCAGCAGACAGGGACAGAGCTATGGCTACACCTTC
TRBJ1-1,.,TRBD1,TRBV20-1,CSARGTGAFF,TGCAGTGCAAGGGGGACAGGAGCTTTCTTT
TRBJ2-5,.,.,TRBV18,CASSPSWGPQETQYF,TGTGCCAGCTCACCAAGTTGGGGGCCTCAAGAGACCCAGTACTTC
TRBJ1-4,.,.,TRBV28,CASSLSPRGTNEKLFF,TGTGCCAGCAGTTTATCACCCCGGGGGACTAATGAAAAACTGTTTTTT
TRBJ2-1,.,TRBD2,TRBV19,CASSIRLAGVNEQFF,TGTGCCAGTAGTATACGACTAGCGGGAGTCAATGAGCAGTTCTTC
TRBJ2-1,once,.,TRBV19,CAIGSGLNEQFF,TGTGCTATCGGGTCGGGTTTGAATGAGCAGTTCTTC
TRBJ2-7,once,TRBD2,TRBV20-1,CSALGLAEQYF,TGCAGTGCCCTAGGACTAGCTGAGCAGTACTTC
TRBJ1-1,.,.,TRBV6-5,CASSLGEGNTEAFF,TGTGCCAGCAGTCTGGGGGAGGGGAACACTGAAGCTTTCTTT
TRBJ2-5,.,TRBD2,TRBV7-9,CASSWGLAGQETQYF,TGTGCCAGCAGCTGGGGACTAGCGGGACAAGAGACCCAGTACTTC
TRBJ1-1,.,.,TRBV29-1,CSVEAGGTEAFF,TGCAGCGTTGAAGCCGGGGGCACTGAAGCTTTCTTT
TRBJ2-7,.,TRBD1,TRBV30,CAWSGTGDHWGQYF,TGTGCCTGGAGCGGGACAGGGGATCATTGGGGGCAGTACTTC
TRBJ1-4,.,TRBD1,TRBV5-1,CASRSGTETTNEKLFF,TGCGCCAGCAGGTCGGGGACAGAAACAACTAATGAAAAACTGTTTTTT
TRBJ1-3,.,.,TRBV7-8,CASSLLGTLSSGNTIYF,TGTGCCAGCAGCCTGCTAGGGACTCTCAGCTCTGGAAACACCATATATTTT
TRBJ2-3,.,TRBD2,TRBV6-1,CASSDRTRISDTQYF,TGTGCCAGCAGTGACAGGACTAGAATTTCAGATACGCAGTATTTT
TRBJ1-3,few,TRBD1,TRBV5-1,CASSPDRGFGNTIYF,TGCGCCAGCAGCCCTGACAGGGGGTTTGGAAACACCATATATTTT
TRBJ2-2,.,.,TRBV4-1,CASSQDPRGGTTGELFF,TGCGCCAGCAGCCAAGATCCCCGGGGCGGGACTACCGGGGAGCTGTTTTTT
TRBJ1-5,few,.,TRBV30,CAWSISASNQPQHF,TGTGCCTGGAGTATATCTGCCAGTAATCAGCCCCAGCATTTT
TRBJ1-1,.,.,TRBV28,CASSSEIHTEAFF,TGTGCCAGCAGTTCGGAGATTCACACTGAAGCTTTCTTT
TRBJ2-7,.,TRBD2,TRBV6-1,CASSDLLAGVSYEQYF,TGTGCCAGCAGTGACCTACTAGCGGGAGTCTCCTACGAGCAGTACTTC
TRBJ2-7,.,.,TRBV11-3,CASSPTGGSYEQYF,TGTGCCAGCAGCCCCACAGGTGGCTCCTACGAGCAGTACTTC
TRBJ2-7,.,.,TRBV11-3,CASSRGTLLEQYF,TGTGCCAGCAGCCGAGGGACTCTCCTCGAGCAGTACTTC
TRBJ1-6,.,.,TRBV27,CASSLGPGDNSPLHF,TGTGCCAGCAGTTTAGGCCCCGGGGATAATTCACCCCTCCACTTT
TRBJ2-2,once,TRBD2,TRBV24-1,CATSDPGLAGDKNTGELFF,TGTGCCACCAGTGATCCGGGACTAGCGGGAGATAAGAACACCGGGGAGCTGTTTTTT
TRBJ1-2,.,.,TRBV28,CASSLYSGLIYGYTF,TGTGCCAGCAGTTTATATTCAGGGCTCATCTATGGCTACACCTTC
TRBJ2-7,.,TRBD2,TRBV7-8,CASSWTSGRVGEQYF,TGTGCCAGCAGCTGGACTAGCGGGAGGGTTGGCGAGCAGTACTTC
TRBJ2-7,.,TRBD2,TRBV5-1,CASSQSGSSYEQYF,TGCGCCAGCAGCCAAAGCGGGAGCTCCTACGAGCAGTACTTC
TRBJ1-1,few,TRBD1,TRBV6-4,CASSERQGTEAFF,TGTGCCAGCAGTGAACGACAGGGCACTGAAGCTTTCTTT
TRBJ2-5,.,TRBD1,TRBV19,CATRQGRETQYF,TGTGCCACCCGACAGGGACGAGAGACCCAGTACTTC
TRBJ2-2,.,TRBD2,TRBV28,CATGGVIAGELFF,TGTGCCACCGGGGGGGTAATCGCCGGGGAGCTGTTTTTT
TRBJ1-1,.,TRBD1,TRBV29-1,CSATTGEDTEAFF,TGCAGCGCCACGACAGGGGAGGACACTGAAGCTTTCTTT
TRBJ2-4,few,.,TRBV7-8,CASSFPESKLLAKNIQYF,TGTGCCAGCAGCTTCCCAGAGTCTAAACTACTAGCCAAAAACATTCAGTACTTC
TRBJ2-5,.,.,TRBV19,CASSMGGPGTQYF,TGTGCCAGTAGTATGGGGGGGCCTGGGACCCAGTACTTC
TRBJ2-1,.,.,TRBV10-2,CASSENLEGGEQFF,TGCGCCAGCAGTGAGAACCTAGAAGGGGGTGAGCAGTTCTTC
TRBJ1-1,.,TRBD1,TRBV9,CASSPGQGYTEAFF,TGTGCCAGCAGCCCCGGACAGGGTTACACTGAAGCTTTCTTT
TRBJ1-2,once,.,TRBV3-1/TRBV3-2,CASSHPFGGGYTF,TGTGCCAGCAGCCATCCATTCGGGGGTGGCTACACCTTC
TRBJ2-1,.,.,TRBV19,CASSDSNEQFF,TGTGCCAGTAGTGATAGCAATGAGCAGTTCTTC
TRBJ1-5,.,TRBD1,TRBV7-9,CASSRRTGGDQPQHF,TGTGCCAGCAGCCGTAGGACAGGGGGGGATCAGCCCCAGCATTTT
TRBJ2-5,.,.,TRBV19,CASSAPSVAQQETQYF,TGTGCCAGTAGTGCCCCCTCGGTTGCTCAACAAGAGACCCAGTACTTC
TRBJ2-7,.,.,TRBV28,CASSSQGSYEQYF,TGTGCCAGCAGTTCACAGGGTTCCTACGAGCAGTACTTC
TRBJ1-1,.,.,TRBV4-2,CASSQVSRTGDTEAFF,TGTGCCAGCAGCCAAGTTTCGAGGACTGGTGACACTGAAGCTTTCTTT
TRBJ2-5,.,TRBD2,TRBV28,CASSRLAGWETQYF,TGTGCCAGCAGCCGACTAGCGGGATGGGAGACCCAGTACTTC
TRBJ1-1,.,TRBD1,TRBV3-1/TRBV3-2,CASSPQGLSEAFF,TGTGCCAGCAGCCCACAGGGGCTGTCTGAAGCTTTCTTT
TRBJ2-3,.,.,TRBV24-1,CATSDLPGTGISTDTQYF,TGTGCCACCAGTGATTTGCCCGGTACGGGGATCAGCACAGATACGCAGTATTTT
TRBJ2-7,few,TRBD1,TRBV5-1,CASSLNTGGSGGEQYF,TGCGCCAGCAGCCTCAACACAGGGGGCTCGGGTGGCGAGCAGTACTTC
TRBJ2-2,.,.,TRBV27,CASTGGSRTGELFF,TGTGCCAGCACCGGGGGATCGCGCACCGGGGAGCTGTTTTTT
TRBJ1-4,.,.,TRBV6-5,CASSARRGREKLFF,TGTGCCAGCAGCGCAAGGAGGGGACGCGAAAAACTGTTTTTT
TRBJ1-1,.,.,TRBV19,CASSIQEGRNTEAFF,TGTGCCAGTAGTATACAGGAGGGTCGGAACACTGAAGCTTTCTTT